Below are 9 T cell receptor beta chains sequenced from a single sample in a study of blood T cell repertoires in COVID-19. Profiled with immunoSEQ multiplex PCR; TCRdb holds only in-frame clones, not every one. Of 200,000 to 250,000 clones listed, less than 90% were seen once; the top ten hold approximately 2.8%. Material for sequencing was PBMCs or T cells enriched from blood (not recorded which). Receptors were obtained from a woman between 50 and 59 years old in a cohort exposed to, infected with or recovered from COVID-19 (not recorded which).

The rearrangement joins TRBV7-2 to TRBJ1-5; D is perhaps TRBD1 (6 bases). V was pared by 4 bases and J by 9 bases, with 10 bases between. Germline lookup yields CDR1 SGHTA and CDR2 FQGNSA. The length of the CDR3 is 12 residues. The CDR3 DNA follows: TGTGCCAGCAGCTCACAGGGCCTGCCCCAGCATTTT. This encodes CASSSQGLPQHF.

This clone was seen just once. The V and J genes are TRBV5-1 and TRBJ1-1; D gene uncertain. The CDR3 consists of 15 residues. The V gene's germline CDR1 is SGHRS and CDR2 YFSETQ. V gave up 0 bases and J gave up 1 base, with 10 bases separating them. The chain's CDR3 is CASSLAIGANTEAFF. CDR3 in DNA: TGCGCCAGCAGCTTGGCAATCGGTGCGAACACTGAAGCTTTCTTT.

J is TRBJ2-7 and V is TRBV9; 7 bases are a match to TRBD1. V shed 0 bases and J 1 base; nucleotides not matched to a gene: 7. The CDR3 is 16 residues long. The V gene's germline CDR1 is SGDLS and CDR2 YYNGEE. This CDR3 reads CASSVDGTVRSYEQYF. CDR3 nucleotides: TGTGCCAGCAGCGTAGATGGGACAGTTAGGTCCTACGAGCAGTACTTC. Together with reference TRBV9 and TRBJ2-7, the CDR3 gives the full variable domain: DSGVTQTPKHLITATGQRVTLRCSPRSGDLSVYWYQQSLDQGLQFLIQYYNGEERAKGNILERFSAQQFPDLHSELNLSSLELGDSALYFCASSVDGTVRSYEQYFGPGTRLTVT.

The CDR3 DNA reads TGTGCCAGCAGCCACGACAGGGAAGCTTTCTTT. Protein sequence: CASSHDREAFF. The chain uses TRBV3-1 (or the pseudogene TRBV3-2) and TRBJ1-1; tentative D call: TRBD1 (6 bases). The CDR3 is made up of 11 amino acids. Trimming took 3 bases from V and 8 from J, leaving 7 bases between them. In germline, CDR1 is LGHDT, CDR2 YNNKEL (reference sequence).

This clone was detected once. This chain joins TRBV2 and TRBJ2-1; 7 nucleotides line up with TRBD2. The CDR3 sequence is 14 residues long. Losses at the gene ends were 8 bases for V and 7 bases for J; bases not matched to a gene: 11. The germline gives CDR1 SNHLY, CDR2 FYNNEI. The CDR3 sequence: CASPTSGGRNEQFF. DNA for the CDR3: TGTGCCAGCCCGACATCGGGGGGAAGAAATGAGCAGTTCTTC.

The J gene is TRBJ1-1, the V gene TRBV7-2; possibly TRBD1 for D (6 bases). In germline, CDR1 is SGHTA, CDR2 FQGNSA. Trimming took 2 bases from V and 0 from J, leaving 10 bases between them. CDR3 length: 15 amino acids. The CDR3 loop reads CASSLRQALNTEAFF. CDR3 bases: TGTGCCAGCAGCTTACGACAGGCTTTGAACACTGAAGCTTTCTTT. Combining the CDR3 with reference TRBV7-2 and TRBJ1-1 gives the whole variable domain GAGVSQSPSNKVTEKGKDVELRCDPISGHTALYWYRQSLGQGLEFLIYFQGNSAPDKSGLPSDRFSAERTGGSVSTLTIQRTQQEDSAVYLCASSLRQALNTEAFFGQGTRLTVV.

V gene TRBV5-1 combines with J gene TRBJ2-2; D ambiguous. Per germline, CDR1 SGHRS and CDR2 YFSETQ. V was shortened by 6 bases and J by 7 bases, with 16 bases between the two germline ends. The CDR3 totals 14 residues. The CDR3 DNA sequence: TGCGCCAGCAAGGCCGCCTCAGGCAGCGGGGAGCTGTTTTTT. Protein: CASKAASGSGELFF.

The chain is built from TRBV18 and TRBJ1-2; 8 bases agree with TRBD1. The CDR3 is made up of 16 amino acids. Germline lookup yields CDR1 KGHSH and CDR2 LQKENI. After removal of 2 bases from V and 5 bases from J, the junction contained 10 bases not matched to a gene. As DNA, the CDR3 is TGTGCCAGCTCACCAGGGCTCCAGGGGGCGGATTATGGCTACACCTTC. Translating it yields CASSPGLQGADYGYTF.

This chain links TRBV25-1 with TRBJ1-2; D possibly corresponds to TRBD1 (5 bases). CDR1 and CDR2 from the germline V gene are MGHDK and SYGVNS. The CDR3 covers 15 residues. V lost 4 bases and J 4 bases, leaving 16 bases between the germline ends. The CDR3 DNA reads TGTGCCAGCAGTGCCAACGATGGGGCTGGCTATGGCTACACCTTC. Its translation is CASSANDGAGYGYTF.